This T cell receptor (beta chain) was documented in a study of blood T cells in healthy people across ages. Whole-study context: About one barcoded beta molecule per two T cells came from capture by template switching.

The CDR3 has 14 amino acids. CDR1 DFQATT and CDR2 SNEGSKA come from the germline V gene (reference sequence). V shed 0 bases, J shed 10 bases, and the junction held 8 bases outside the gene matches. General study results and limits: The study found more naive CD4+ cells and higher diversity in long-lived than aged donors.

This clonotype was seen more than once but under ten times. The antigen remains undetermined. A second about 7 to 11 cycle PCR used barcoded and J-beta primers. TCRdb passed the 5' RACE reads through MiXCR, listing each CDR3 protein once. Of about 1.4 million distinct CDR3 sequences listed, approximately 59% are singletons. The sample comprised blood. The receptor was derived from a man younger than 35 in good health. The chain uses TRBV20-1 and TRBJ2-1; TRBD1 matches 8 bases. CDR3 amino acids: CSAREGQGAWEQFF. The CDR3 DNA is TGCAGTGCTAGAGAGGGGCAGGGGGCCTGGGAGCAGTTCTTC.